This entry lists 18 T cell receptor beta chains sequenced from one sample in a study of T-cell reconstitution after alpha-beta-depleted transplantation in children. Molecular barcoding with unique molecular identifiers was used for the TCRbeta library. TCRdb re-analysed the PCR reads in MiXCR, keeping a single row per CDR3 protein. This table holds 230,000 or so distinct CDR3 sequences, approximately 12% found once. Sample: PBMCs from the stem cell graft donor, taken from the stem cell graft. These receptor sequences come from a human donor who donated a stem cell graft to a child with acute lymphoblastic leukemia.

There are many counts of this clonotype. V gene TRBV6-2 or TRBV6-3 combines with J gene TRBJ2-2; 7 bases line up with TRBD2. Germline loops: CDR1 MNHEY, CDR2 SVGEGT. V was clipped by 7 bases and J by 5 bases; unmatched bases: 10. This CDR3 spans 15 amino acids. The CDR3 sequence: CASTPHQGGTGELFF. The CDR3 DNA reads as TGTGCCAGCACCCCCCACCAGGGAGGGACCGGGGAGCTGTTTTTT.

This clonotype was seen ten or more times. The CDR3 reads CSVEREDSFYTEAFF. DNA for the CDR3: TGCAGCGTTGAGAGGGAGGACAGTTTTTACACTGAAGCTTTCTTT. V gene TRBV29-1 combines with J gene TRBJ1-1, with D perhaps matching TRBD1 (6 bases). The CDR3 length is 15 residues. Trimming shortened V by 3 bases and J by 3 bases, and 17 bases separated the two germline ends. CDR1 SQVTM and CDR2 ANQGSEA come from the germline V gene.

In its sample, this clonotype was seen a few times. V and J are TRBV6-5 and TRBJ1-6, with a tentative D call TRBD1 (6 bases). Trimming shortened V by 2 bases and J by 4 bases, and 9 bases separated the two germline ends. The CDR3 is 15 residues long. In germline, CDR1 is MNHEY, CDR2 SVGAGI. The CDR3 nucleotides read TGTGCCAGCAGTTACCGGACAGATTATAATTCACCCCTCCACTTT. Amino acids: CASSYRTDYNSPLHF.

Many counts were recorded for this clonotype. The chain uses TRBV6-2 or TRBV6-3 and TRBJ2-7; D gene unclear. Germline CDR1 is MNHEY and CDR2 is SVGEGT. The V and J ends lost 4 bases and 2 bases respectively, with 9 bases between them. This CDR3 is 13 amino acids long. CDR3 in amino acids: CASSFGPAYEQYF. The CDR3 DNA reads as TGTGCCAGCAGTTTTGGACCCGCCTACGAGCAGTACTTC.

Worth noting for this clonotype: This may arise from a read error, as a much more abundant clone is one base away. This sequence joins TRBV12-3 or TRBV12-4 and TRBJ1-1; D call uncertain. The CDR3 is made up of 11 amino acids. V dropped 11 bases and J dropped 0 bases, with 7 bases sitting between them. CDR3 sequence reads: CAPTLNTEAFF. The CDR3 region has the DNA TGTGCCCCCACATTGAACACTGAAGCTTTCTTT.

This clonotype appeared many times. This chain links TRBV7-9 with TRBJ2-1; 8 bases map to TRBD1. CDR1 is SEHNR and CDR2 is FQNEAQ in the germline V gene (reference sequence). This CDR3 spans 15 amino acids. V trimming: 4 bases; J trimming: 2 bases; junction bases outside the gene matches: 4. The CDR3 bases are TGTGCCAGCAGCTCAGACAGGGGAGCCTACAATGAGCAGTTCTTC. It codes for CASSSDRGAYNEQFF.

Many counts were recorded for this clonotype. The V gene is TRBV5-5, the J gene TRBJ2-1; TRBD2 might be the D (6 bases). Germline-derived CDR1 and CDR2 are SGHKS and YYEKEE (reference sequence). The CDR3 extends over 14 amino acids. V gave up 0 bases and J gave up 4 bases, with 8 bases separating them. CDR3 sequence reads: CASSLERVYNEQFF. The CDR3 nucleotides read TGTGCCAGCAGCTTGGAGCGGGTATACAATGAGCAGTTCTTC.

This clonotype was counted a few times. The V call is TRBV30, the J call TRBJ2-2, with 10 bases matching TRBD1. Germline values: CDR1 GTSNPN, CDR2 SVGIG (reference sequence). With V trimmed by 0 bases and J by 5 bases, 3 bases remained unmatched. CDR3 length: 15 amino acids. CDR3 bases: TGTGCCTGGAGTGTCCCGGACAGGGGGACCGGGGAGCTGTTTTTT. This codes for CAWSVPDRGTGELFF.

This clonotype was seen ten or more times. The chain carries TRBV27 and TRBJ1-1; TRBD1 is a possible D gene (5 bases). The CDR3 covers 18 residues. Germline V lookup: CDR1 MNHEY, CDR2 SMNVEV (reference sequence). The V gene lost 5 bases and the J gene lost 4 bases, with 26 bases spanning the gap. The CDR3 DNA follows: TGTGCCAGCAGTCATGGCCTGCCTGAAGGGGTGATGGCCACTGAAGCTTTCTTT. It is translated as CASSHGLPEGVMATEAFF.

The table lists this clonotype with many counts. The gene calls are TRBV5-1 and TRBJ2-3; no firm D call. This CDR3 has 15 amino acids. Germline lookup yields CDR1 SGHRS and CDR2 YFSETQ. Trimming stripped 5 bases from V and 0 bases from J, with 13 bases between. The CDR3 protein is CASRYFAASTDTQYF. CDR3 sequence (DNA): TGCGCCAGCAGGTATTTCGCCGCTAGCACAGATACGCAGTATTTT.

This clonotype was seen at least ten times. This chain links TRBV5-6 with TRBJ2-1; the match to TRBD1 covers 9 bases. The CDR3 has 14 amino acids. CDR1 and CDR2 from the germline V gene are SGHDT and YYEEEE. V shed 1 base, J shed 15 bases, and the junction held 11 bases outside the gene matches. The CDR3 nucleotides read TGTGCCAGCAGCTTGCCCAGGCTGGGACAGGGTCCGTTCTTC. Amino acids: CASSLPRLGQGPFF.

At least ten counts were recorded for this clonotype. J is TRBJ2-2 and V is TRBV28; the match to TRBD1 covers 7 bases. Germline trimming cut 3 bases from V and 2 bases from J; bases unmatched to any gene: 6. CDR3 size: 16 residues. CDR1 and CDR2 from the germline V gene are MDHEN and SYDVKM. The CDR3 DNA reads TGTGCCAGCAGTTTCCCCCGGGACAGCAACACCGGGGAGCTGTTTTTT. It encodes CASSFPRDSNTGELFF.

This clonotype was seen repeatedly, ten times or more. The J gene is TRBJ1-1, the V gene TRBV11-2, with 8 bases identical to TRBD1. J was trimmed by 5 bases and V by 1 base; bases with no gene match: 6. CDR3 length: 15 amino acids. Per germline, CDR1 SGHAT and CDR2 FQNNGV. The CDR3 sequence: CASSLGGTGLTEAFF. CDR3 DNA sequence: TGTGCCAGCAGCTTAGGTGGGACAGGCCTAACTGAAGCTTTCTTT.

Points on this clonotype: The junction departs from the called germline gene at one end, perhaps through a read error. This chain joins TRBV18 and TRBJ2-4, with TRBD2 as a possible D gene (5 bases). This CDR3 has 15 amino acids. Germline V gene lookup returns CDR1 KGHSH and CDR2 LQKENI. As DNA, the CDR3 is TGTGCCAGCTCACCACGGAGCGGCTTCCTAAACAGTCAGTACTTC. Translation: CASSPRSGFLNSQYF.

Note on this clonotype: Possible read error: a much larger clone is one base away. CDR3 DNA sequence: TGTGCCAGCAGCTTGACCAAGTTCAATGAGCAGTTCTTC. Amino acids: CASSLTKFNEQFF. The chain is built from TRBV5-6 and TRBJ2-1; D uncertain. From germline, CDR1 is SGHDT and CDR2 YYEEEE. This CDR3 has 13 residues. Trimming shortened V by 1 base and J by 6 bases, and 8 bases separated the two germline ends. Together with reference TRBV5-6 and TRBJ2-1, the CDR3 gives the full variable domain: DAGVTQSPTHLIKTRGQQVTLRCSPKSGHDTVSWYQQALGQGPQFIFQYYEEEERQRGNFPDRFSGHQFPNYSSELNVNALLLGDSALYLCASSLTKFNEQFFGPGTRLTVL.

This clonotype was seen at least ten times. The rearrangement links TRBV5-1 to TRBJ2-7; TRBD1 matches 8 bases. The V and J ends lost 0 bases and 5 bases, in that order; junction bases with no gene match: 7. The CDR3 spans 15 residues. Germline V gives CDR1 SGHRS, CDR2 YFSETQ. The CDR3 protein is CASSLADRVRHEQYF. The CDR3 DNA follows: TGCGCCAGCAGCTTGGCGGACAGGGTTCGTCACGAGCAGTACTTC.

This clonotype appeared many times. Written as DNA, the CDR3 is TGTGCCATCAAAGGGACGGTGGATGAAAAACTGTTTTTT. It yields the protein CAIKGTVDEKLFF. This chain joins TRBV10-3 and TRBJ1-4; possibly TRBD1 for D (5 bases). This CDR3 has 13 amino acids. Germline assignment: CDR1 ENHRY and CDR2 SYGVKD. The V and J ends lost 7 bases and 6 bases respectively, with 12 bases between them.

In its sample, this clonotype was seen many times. The chain employs TRBV29-1 and TRBJ2-7; D is unclear. V lost 8 bases, J lost 7 bases, and 18 bases lay in between. Germline values: CDR1 SQVTM, CDR2 ANQGSEA. This CDR3 spans 12 amino acids. The CDR3, as DNA: TGCAGCATAAGGTTTTCCCGGCGGGAGCAGTACTTC. As protein: CSIRFSRREQYF.